This record looks at one T cell receptor beta chain sequence and its context. Its antigen is not identified. This specimen belongs to a study of CD8+CD57+ T cells in acquired aplastic anemia. CDR1 LNHDA and CDR2 SQIVND come from the germline V gene (reference sequence). The CDR3 is 15 residues long. Deletions cut 5 bases from V and 0 bases from J, with 13 bases between. Only patients with CD8+CD57+ cell expansion on flow cytometry were chosen for sequencing. Study results and caveats: Comparison of patients with controls identified roughly 27 shared CD8+ CDR3 sequences.

For CDR3 and TCR beta VDJ profiling, genomic DNA was the template used. MiXCR was run by TCRdb on the reads, yielding one entry per CDR3 protein. The sample lists about half a million distinct CDR3 sequences; approximately 32% were seen once. The V call is TRBV19, the J call TRBJ1-1; a weak D match, TRBD1 (6 bases). The sequence derives from a human donor with aplastic anemia. Sequenced input: sorted CD4+, CD8+, or CD8+CD57+ T cells (not recorded which) from PBMCs. The CDR3: CASSLGRDMNTEAFF. The CDR3 bases are TGTGCCAGTAGTTTGGGACGGGACATGAACACTGAAGCTTTCTTT.